Each of the 12 T cell receptor beta chains below was sequenced from the same sample in a study of Ad26.COV2.S vaccination and SARS-CoV-2 variants. Data came from immunoSEQ multiplex PCR; TCRdb stores just in-frame clones and leaves some out. In the table there are fewer than 400,000 clones, about 82% of which are singletons. The treatment denotes: 15 to 20 received Ad26.COV2.S at low or high dose, single or two shots; 5 received placebo; per-sample allocation not given. Sample collection was performed on day 63 after the first vaccine or placebo injection. The sample consisted of peripheral blood, taken in a trial of Ad26.COV2.S vaccine versus placebo. The receptors shown here come from a person between 18 and 65 years old who received the Ad26.COV2.S COVID-19 vaccine or a placebo.

The chain uses TRBV5-1 and TRBJ2-7; D may correspond to TRBD1 or TRBD2 (5 bases each). CDR1 and CDR2 from the germline V gene are SGHRS and YFSETQ. The CDR3 runs 14 residues. V was pared by 0 bases and J by 2 bases, with 9 bases between. The CDR3 is CASSLGGYAYEQYF. The DNA for the CDR3 is TGCGCCAGCAGCTTGGGGGGGTACGCCTACGAGCAGTACTTC.

V is TRBV19 and J is TRBJ1-4; D not certain. The CDR3 contains 15 residues. Trimming removed 5 bases from V and 0 bases from J, with 10 bases in between. CDR1 LNHDA and CDR2 SQIVND come from the germline V gene (reference sequence). This CDR3 reads CASSVAVATNEKLFF. CDR3 DNA sequence: TGTGCCAGTAGTGTCGCGGTCGCAACTAATGAAAAACTGTTTTTT.

The chain carries TRBV28 and TRBJ1-5; 7 bases map to TRBD1. Germline loops: CDR1 MDHEN, CDR2 SYDVKM. V shed 7 bases, J shed 5 bases, and the junction held 17 bases outside the gene matches. The CDR3 loop spans 17 amino acids. CDR3 in DNA: TGTGCCAGCAAAGGTCTGGAAGGACAGGCCCGGTATCAGCCCCAGCATTTT. Translated, it gives CASKGLEGQARYQPQHF.

This rearrangement joins TRBV11-2 to TRBJ1-6; D perhaps matches TRBD1 (5 bases). Per germline, CDR1 SGHAT and CDR2 FQNNGV. Trimming left V 3 bases short and J 5 bases short, with 11 bases between. The length of the CDR3 is 15 residues. The CDR3 DNA sequence: TGTGCCAGCAGCTTCGATGGAGGGGATAATTCACCCCTCCACTTT. This gives the protein CASSFDGGDNSPLHF.

The gene calls are TRBV24-1 and TRBJ2-3; 11 bases are shared with TRBD2. CDR3 length: 17 residues. Trimming took 3 bases from V and 4 from J; bases not matched to a gene: 8. The germline CDR1 and CDR2 sequences are KGHDR and SFDVKD. The CDR3 bases are TGTGCCACCAGTGATCCGGTTAGCGGGGGGGCCTCAGATACGCAGTATTTT. Its translation is CATSDPVSGGASDTQYF.

This clone was observed many times. V gene TRBV18 combines with J gene TRBJ1-2; 8 nucleotides match TRBD1. The CDR3 extends over 15 amino acids. CDR1 and CDR2 from the germline V gene are KGHSH and LQKENI. The V and J ends lost 3 bases and 4 bases, in that order; junction bases with no gene match: 7. This chain's CDR3 is CASSPEQGAIYGYTF. CDR3 bases: TGTGCCAGCTCACCTGAGCAGGGGGCGATCTATGGCTACACCTTC.

The rearrangement joins TRBV3-1 (or the pseudogene TRBV3-2) to TRBJ2-1; the D gene is possibly TRBD2 (6 bases). The V gene lost 2 bases and the J gene lost 6 bases, with 8 bases spanning the gap. The CDR3 length is 13 residues. Germline V gene sequence: CDR1 LGHDT, CDR2 YNNKEL (reference sequence). The CDR3 reads CASSQFGGNEQFF. The CDR3 DNA reads as TGTGCCAGCAGCCAATTCGGGGGCAATGAGCAGTTCTTC.

The chain uses TRBV7-9 and TRBJ2-3; 8 nucleotides line up with TRBD2. This CDR3 region has 16 residues. Germline-derived CDR1 and CDR2 are SEHNR and FQNEAQ (reference sequence). Trimming cost V 6 bases and J 2 bases; bases outside gene matches: 10. CDR3 loop: CASRPSERGFTDTQYF. In DNA, the CDR3 is TGTGCCAGCAGACCTAGTGAGCGGGGGTTCACAGATACGCAGTATTTT.

This chain joins TRBV7-8 and TRBJ1-5; 9 positions agree with TRBD1. Germline V CDR1 and CDR2: SGHVS, FQNEAQ. V trimming: 0 bases; J trimming: 6 bases; junction bases outside the gene matches: 15. The CDR3 runs to 19 residues. The CDR3 nucleotides read TGTGCCAGCAGCTTAGCGCGTTTGCTCGTCGTGACAGGGGGTCAGCCCCAGCATTTT. Translating gives CASSLARLLVVTGGQPQHF. Supplemented by reference TRBV7-8 and TRBJ1-5, the full variable domain reads GAGVSQSPRYKVAKRGQDVALRCDPISGHVSLFWYQQALGQGPEFLTYFQNEAQLDKSGLPSDRFFAERPEGSVSTLKIQRTQQEDSAVYLCASSLARLLVVTGGQPQHFGDGTRLSIL.

The chain links TRBV27 to TRBJ2-1, with D perhaps matching TRBD2 (5 bases). Trimming took off 4 bases at V and 2 bases at J, with 6 bases between the two ends. The CDR3 is 13 amino acids. Germline CDR1 is MNHEY and CDR2 is SMNVEV (reference sequence). The CDR3 region is CASSSGTYNEQFF. In DNA, the CDR3 is TGTGCCAGCAGTTCCGGGACCTACAATGAGCAGTTCTTC.

The V and J genes are TRBV2 and TRBJ2-3; D remains ambiguous. Trimming pared 2 bases from V and 3 bases from J, leaving 9 bases between. Germline V gives CDR1 SNHLY, CDR2 FYNNEI. The CDR3 is 14 amino acids. The DNA for the CDR3 is TGTGCCAGCAGTGAAATGGCAGGAACAGATACGCAGTATTTT. Translating gives CASSEMAGTDTQYF.

The chain employs TRBV15 and TRBJ1-6; D call uncertain. Between the trimmed V and J ends, which lost 0 bases and 10 bases, there was a span of 16 bases. The CDR3 contains 16 residues. Germline V CDR1 and CDR2: LNHNV, YYDKDF (reference sequence). This CDR3 reads CATSRDRKGVGSPLHF. CDR3 in DNA: TGTGCCACCAGCAGAGATCGAAAGGGAGTAGGATCACCCCTCCACTTT.